What follows describes a single TCR beta chain. The clone's antigen remains unknown. The junction shows a germline mismatch at one end, possibly a read error. These data originate in a study of blood T cells in healthy people across ages (dated by TCRdb to the mid-2010s). For the study in its entirety: In model experiments, template switching captured roughly one uniquely barcoded TCR beta cDNA molecule for every two T cells. To track age-related changes in TCR beta repertoire diversity, the study relied on deep sequencing normalized with unique cDNA molecular identifiers. Four age groups were formed from the donors: young (average approximately 15 years), middle-aged (around 37), aged (under 70) and long-lived (around 82). To avoid experimental bias, donors of different ages were spread randomly across the sequencing lanes. The study analyzed two additional independent replicas of 1 million unique cDNA reads from the same blood draw for two donors, one aged 18 to 29 and one aged 80 or older.

The 39 donors, aged about 6 to 95 years, were systemically healthy Caucasian individuals from Russia. Each donor gave roughly 11 milliliters of peripheral blood, drawn into EDTA-treated Vacutainer tubes. PBMCs were isolated by Ficoll-Paque density-gradient centrifugation, with at least 6 million obtained per sample. Total RNA, at least 5 micrograms per sample, was extracted from PBMCs with Trizol reagent. The percentages of naive CD45RAhigh/CD27high T cells were determined by flow cytometry on a PBMC aliquot from every donor. The library was generated by 5' RACE. The instrument given in TCRdb is Illumina HiSeq 2500. A second roughly 6 to 12 cycle PCR used a sample-barcoded 5' primer and a J-beta primer mix. A unique molecular identifier was introduced onto each TCR beta cDNA molecule by a template-switch 5' adaptor carrying 12 random nucleotides. Each sample yielded at least 3 million CDR3-containing paired-end reads. First-strand cDNA was synthesized from all RNA with the Mint cDNA synthesis kit, primed by a TRBC-specific oligonucleotide. After uracil-DNA glycosylase treatment, a first 18-cycle PCR used universal primers M1SS and BC2_uni_R on all cDNA. The authors processed their data as follows. For normalization, 1 million high-quality reads were randomly selected from each sample, with every read carrying a distinct molecular identifier. Instead of being binned into consensus sequences, reads that shared molecular identifiers were thrown out. MiTCR, run with a Q25 quality threshold and the strictest error-elimination algorithm, handled CDR3 identification, clonotype clustering and error correction. A nonparametric unseen species model using Euler transformation provided a lower-bound estimate of total TCR beta diversity. TCRdb applied fastp at Q25 and MiXCR to the public reads, then kept only in-frame beta chains. Each record represents a unique CDR3 protein, reported with the most common genes and DNA among its rows. Clone size and V and J calls follow TCRdb, not the original study. The sample data list over a million distinct CDR3 sequences, and roughly 59% of these were observed just once. The leading ten clones occupy about 6.3% of the sample.

Study-level results and caveats: Compared with the aged group, the long-lived group had more naive CD4+ T cells, fewer expanded clones and increased TCR diversity, suggesting age selection. As age increased, observed TCR beta diversity per million T cells dropped in a roughly linear way, and a significant reduction was already evident by age 40. There was a strong correlation between observed TCR beta diversity and the percentage of naive T cells measured by flow cytometry. Total diversity estimates from one million sequenced T cells were considered lower bounds and underestimates. Conclusive comparison of naive and antigen-experienced compartments was prevented by the profiling of bulk unsorted PBMCs. Because donor CMV infection status was unknown, age-related changes in expanded clonotypes were potentially confounded.

The CDR3 covers 15 residues, taking in both the cysteine and the phenylalanine. The CDR3 DNA has 45 bases and is translated from base 1. CDR1 SEHNR and CDR2 FQNEAQ were looked up in the germline V gene (reference sequence). The TCR sequence derives from a young man in good health. The rearrangement joined TRBV7-9 to TRBJ2-4; TRBD1 might be the D gene, on 5 matching bases. The J call is in doubt because the DNA end fits TRBJ2-7 better. The sequenced material came from blood. The CDR3 loop reads CASSLVLDTYYEQYF. The DNA sequence is given as TGTGCCAGTAGCTTAGTGTTGGACACATACTACGAGCAGTACTTC.